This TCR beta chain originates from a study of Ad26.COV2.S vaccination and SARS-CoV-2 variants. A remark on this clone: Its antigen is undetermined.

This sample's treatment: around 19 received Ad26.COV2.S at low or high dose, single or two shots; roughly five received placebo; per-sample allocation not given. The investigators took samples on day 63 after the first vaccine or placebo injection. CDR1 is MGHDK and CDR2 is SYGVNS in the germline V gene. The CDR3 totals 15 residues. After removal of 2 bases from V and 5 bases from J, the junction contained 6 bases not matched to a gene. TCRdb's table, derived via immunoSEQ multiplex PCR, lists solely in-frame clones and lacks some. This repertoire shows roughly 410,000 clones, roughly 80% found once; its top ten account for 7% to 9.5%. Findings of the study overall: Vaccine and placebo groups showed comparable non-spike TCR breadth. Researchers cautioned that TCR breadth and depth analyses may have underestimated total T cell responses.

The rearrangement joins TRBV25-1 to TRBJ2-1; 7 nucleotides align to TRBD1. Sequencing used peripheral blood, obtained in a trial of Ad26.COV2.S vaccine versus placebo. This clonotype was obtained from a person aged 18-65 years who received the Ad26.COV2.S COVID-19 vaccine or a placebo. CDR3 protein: CASSELQGLDNEQFF. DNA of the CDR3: TGTGCCAGCAGTGAACTACAGGGGTTAGACAATGAGCAGTTCTTC.